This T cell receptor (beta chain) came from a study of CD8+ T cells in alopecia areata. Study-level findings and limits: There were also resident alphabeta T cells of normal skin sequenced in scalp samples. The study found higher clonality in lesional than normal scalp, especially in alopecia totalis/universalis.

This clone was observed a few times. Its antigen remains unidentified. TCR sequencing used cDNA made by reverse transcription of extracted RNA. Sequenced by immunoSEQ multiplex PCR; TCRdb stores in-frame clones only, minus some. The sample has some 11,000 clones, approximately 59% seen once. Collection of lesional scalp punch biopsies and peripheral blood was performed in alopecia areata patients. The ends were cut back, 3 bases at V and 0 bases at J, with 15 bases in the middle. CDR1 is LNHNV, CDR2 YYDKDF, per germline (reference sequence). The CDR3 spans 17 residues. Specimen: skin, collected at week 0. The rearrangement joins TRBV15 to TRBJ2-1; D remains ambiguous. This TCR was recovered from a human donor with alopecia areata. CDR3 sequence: CATSRNDWHSSYNEQFF. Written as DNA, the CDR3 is TGTGCCACCAGCAGGAACGACTGGCACAGCTCCTACAATGAGCAGTTCTTC. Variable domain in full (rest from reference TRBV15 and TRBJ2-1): DAMVIQNPRYQVTQFGKPVTLSCSQTLNHNVMYWYQQKSSQAPKLLFHYYDKDFNNEADTPDNFQSRRPNTSFCFLDIRSPGLGDTAMYLCATSRNDWHSSYNEQFFGPGTRLTVL.